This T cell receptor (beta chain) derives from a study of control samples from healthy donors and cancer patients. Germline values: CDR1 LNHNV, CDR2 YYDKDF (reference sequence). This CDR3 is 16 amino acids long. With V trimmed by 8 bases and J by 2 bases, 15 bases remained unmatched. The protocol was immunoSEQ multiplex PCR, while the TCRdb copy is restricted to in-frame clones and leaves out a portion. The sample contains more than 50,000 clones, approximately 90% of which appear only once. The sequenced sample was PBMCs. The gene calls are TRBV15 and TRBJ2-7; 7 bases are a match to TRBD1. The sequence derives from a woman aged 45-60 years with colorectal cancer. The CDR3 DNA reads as TGTGCCACCCTACACGACAGGGAGTCCCCTCCCTACGAGCAGTACTTC. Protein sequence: CATLHDRESPPYEQYF. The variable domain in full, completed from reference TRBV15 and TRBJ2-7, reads DAMVIQNPRYQVTQFGKPVTLSCSQTLNHNVMYWYQQKSSQAPKLLFHYYDKDFNNEADTPDNFQSRRPNTSFCFLDIRSPGLGDTAMYLCATLHDRESPPYEQYFGPGTRLTVT.